This section outlines one T cell receptor (beta chain) sequence together with its context. The data stem from a study of blood T cell repertoires in COVID-19. Whole-study context: Some COVID-19 samples were acute and others convalescent; all came from the United States, Italy and Spain. PBMCs, B-cell-depleted T cells, or T cells were the source of the cDNA or gDNA that made up the material.

V lost 4 bases to trimming and J lost 5 bases, with 18 bases between them. Germline CDR1 SGHVS, CDR2 FNYEAQ. This CDR3 region has 15 residues. Authors' processing steps: Estimation of nucleated cell counts was performed using reference gene primer amplification. Profiling relied on immunoSEQ multiplex PCR, and the TCRdb table lists in-frame clones only, not all of them. The DNA was the basis for D and trimming; V, J and clone size are from that table. The sample holds tens of thousands of clones; about nine tenths are singletons and the top ten take 1.5%. This TCR was sampled from a man aged 45-65 years with acute or convalescent COVID-19. This chain joins TRBV7-6 and TRBJ2-7, with a possible D match to TRBD1 (7 bases). Sequenced sample: peripheral blood. CDR3 loop: CASSSYGGQSDEQYF. DNA for the CDR3: TGTGCCAGCAGCTCTTACGGGGGACAGAGCGACGAGCAGTACTTC.